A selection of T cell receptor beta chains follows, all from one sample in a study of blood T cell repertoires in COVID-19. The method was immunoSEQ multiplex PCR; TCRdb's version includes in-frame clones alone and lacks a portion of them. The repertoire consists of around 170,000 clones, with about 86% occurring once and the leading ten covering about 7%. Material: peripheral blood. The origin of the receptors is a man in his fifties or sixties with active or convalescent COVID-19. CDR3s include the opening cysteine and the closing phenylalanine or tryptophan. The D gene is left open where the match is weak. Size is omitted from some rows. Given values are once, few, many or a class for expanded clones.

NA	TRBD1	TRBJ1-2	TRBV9	CASSVQTGEGGYTF	TGTGCCAGCAGCGTACAGACAGGGGAGGGTGGCTACACCTTC
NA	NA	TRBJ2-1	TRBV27	CASSFDNEQFF	TGTGCCAGCAGCTTCGACAATGAGCAGTTCTTC
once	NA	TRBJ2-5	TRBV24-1	CATSDSQAGWETQYF	TGTGCCACCAGTGATTCCCAGGCAGGCTGGGAGACCCAGTACTTC
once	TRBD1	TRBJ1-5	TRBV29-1	CSVETGGDQPQHF	TGCAGCGTTGAGACAGGGGGAGATCAGCCCCAGCATTTT
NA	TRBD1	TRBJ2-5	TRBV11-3	CASSQRDSRKETQYF	TGTGCCAGCAGCCAAAGGGACAGCCGTAAAGAGACCCAGTACTTC
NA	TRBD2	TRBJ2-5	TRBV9	CASSGIGTSGQETQYF	TGTGCCAGCAGCGGAATTGGGACTAGCGGCCAAGAGACCCAGTACTTC
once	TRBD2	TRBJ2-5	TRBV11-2	CATGLAPQETQYF	TGTGCCACTGGACTAGCGCCCCAAGAGACCCAGTACTTC
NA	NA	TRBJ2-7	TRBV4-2	CASSQEWSTGVLYEQYF	TGTGCCAGCAGCCAAGAATGGTCGACAGGAGTCCTCTACGAGCAGTACTTC
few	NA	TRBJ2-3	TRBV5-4	CASSLRRSASTDTQYF	TGTGCCAGCAGCTTACGCAGGTCGGCTAGCACAGATACGCAGTATTTT
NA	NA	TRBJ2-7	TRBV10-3	CAISEPMRGSTYEQYF	TGTGCCATCAGTGAGCCGATGCGAGGATCCACCTACGAGCAGTACTTC
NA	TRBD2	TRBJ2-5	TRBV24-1	CATSDLQWGGQETQYF	TGTGCCACCAGTGATTTGCAGTGGGGGGGGCAAGAGACCCAGTACTTC
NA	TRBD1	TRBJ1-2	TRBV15	CATSRSRQGHYGYTF	TGTGCCACCAGCAGATCCCGACAGGGGCACTATGGCTACACCTTC
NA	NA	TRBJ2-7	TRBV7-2	CASSLRIDEQYF	TGTGCCAGCAGCCTGCGAATCGACGAGCAGTACTTC
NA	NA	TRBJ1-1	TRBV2	CASSEAGGMTEAFF	TGTGCCAGCAGTGAAGCGGGGGGGATGACTGAAGCTTTCTTT
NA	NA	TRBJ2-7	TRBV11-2	CASSLVVRVGGAYEQYF	TGTGCCAGCAGCTTAGTGGTCCGGGTAGGTGGAGCCTACGAGCAGTACTTC
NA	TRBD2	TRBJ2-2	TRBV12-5	CASGLVFGGYAGELFF	TGTGCTAGTGGTTTGGTATTCGGGGGGTACGCCGGGGAGCTGTTTTTT
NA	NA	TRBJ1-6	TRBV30	CAWNILRQVGSPLHF	TGTGCCTGGAATATCTTACGGCAGGTCGGTTCACCCCTCCACTTT
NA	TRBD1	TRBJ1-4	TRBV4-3	CASSQQTGINEKLFF	TGCGCCAGCAGCCAGCAGACAGGGATTAATGAAAAACTGTTTTTT
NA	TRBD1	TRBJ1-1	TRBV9	CASSAEGPFRGSQAFF	TGTGCCAGCAGCGCCGAGGGGCCCTTCAGGGGGAGTCAAGCTTTCTTT
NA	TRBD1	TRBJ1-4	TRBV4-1	CASSQLHQGAREKLFF	TGCGCCAGCAGCCAACTTCACCAGGGGGCGAGGGAAAAACTGTTTTTT
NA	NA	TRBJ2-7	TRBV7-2	CASSSDWFYEQYF	TGTGCCAGCAGCTCTGACTGGTTCTACGAGCAGTACTTC
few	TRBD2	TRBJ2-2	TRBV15	CATALSGSFAGELFF	TGTGCCACAGCTCTAAGCGGGAGTTTCGCCGGGGAGCTGTTTTTT
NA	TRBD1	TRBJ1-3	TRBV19	CASSTGVSGNTIYF	TGTGCCAGTTCTACAGGGGTTTCTGGAAACACCATATATTTT
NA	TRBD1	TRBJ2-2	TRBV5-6	CASSLGGAGTGELFF	TGTGCCAGCAGCTTAGGGGGCGCGGGCACCGGGGAGCTGTTTTTT
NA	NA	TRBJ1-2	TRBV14	CASSQLEDFYGYTF	TGTGCCAGCAGCCAATTAGAGGACTTCTATGGCTACACCTTC
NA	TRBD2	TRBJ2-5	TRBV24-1	CATSDWGGKETQYF	TGTGCCACCAGTGATTGGGGAGGGAAAGAGACCCAGTACTTC
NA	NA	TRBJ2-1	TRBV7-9	CASSLAEGGSFTYNEQFF	TGTGCCAGCAGCTTAGCGGAAGGCGGGTCCTTTACCTACAATGAGCAGTTCTTC
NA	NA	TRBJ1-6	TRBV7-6	CASSLAEGADNSPLHF	TGTGCCAGCAGCTTAGCGGAAGGGGCGGATAATTCACCCCTCCACTTT
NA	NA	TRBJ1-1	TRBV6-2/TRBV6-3	CASSETGEAFF	TGTGCCAGCAGCGAAACAGGGGAAGCTTTCTTT
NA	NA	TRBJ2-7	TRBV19	CASSFGASGTYEQYF	TGTGCCAGTAGTTTCGGTGCGTCGGGAACCTACGAGCAGTACTTC
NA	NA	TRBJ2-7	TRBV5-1	CASSSEDRSYEQYF	TGCGCCAGCAGCTCGGAGGACCGATCCTACGAGCAGTACTTC
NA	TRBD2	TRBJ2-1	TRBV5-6	CASSGLAGSYNEQFF	TGTGCCAGCAGCGGATTAGCGGGGTCCTACAATGAGCAGTTCTTC
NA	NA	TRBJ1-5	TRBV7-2	CASSRQGLNQPQHF	TGTGCCAGCAGCCGCCAGGGGCTCAATCAGCCCCAGCATTTT
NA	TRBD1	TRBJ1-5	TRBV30	CAWSVRGYRGLQPQHF	TGTGCCTGGAGTGTACGGGGTTACAGGGGGCTTCAGCCCCAGCATTTT
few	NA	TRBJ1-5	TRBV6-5	CASSLTLRNQPQHF	TGTGCCAGCAGTCTAACCCTTCGCAATCAGCCCCAGCATTTT
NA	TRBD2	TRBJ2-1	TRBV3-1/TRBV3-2	CASEPTSGGKNEQFF	TGTGCCAGCGAACCGACTAGCGGGGGAAAGAATGAGCAGTTCTTC
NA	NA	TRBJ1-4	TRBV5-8	CASSLRQGSEKLFF	TGTGCCAGCAGCTTGAGGCAGGGGAGTGAAAAACTGTTTTTT
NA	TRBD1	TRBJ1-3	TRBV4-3	CASSQDWTGEENTIYF	TGCGCCAGCAGCCAAGATTGGACAGGCGAGGAGAACACCATATATTTT
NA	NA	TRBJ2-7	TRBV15	CATRPSGAISYEQYF	TGTGCCACCAGACCCTCAGGGGCCATCTCCTACGAGCAGTACTTC
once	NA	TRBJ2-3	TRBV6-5	CASSHGTEADTQYF	TGTGCCAGCAGCCACGGCACGGAGGCAGATACGCAGTATTTT
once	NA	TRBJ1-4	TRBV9	CASSPAGGWGEKLFF	TGTGCCAGCAGCCCTGCGGGGGGTTGGGGTGAAAAACTGTTTTTT
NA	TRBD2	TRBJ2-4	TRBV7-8	CASSPWVAGGILAKNIQYF	TGTGCCAGCAGCCCTTGGGTAGCGGGGGGGATATTAGCCAAAAACATTCAGTACTTC
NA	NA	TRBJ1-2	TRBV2	CASSPTTGIGYGYTF	TGTGCCAGCAGCCCTACGACAGGAATTGGCTATGGCTACACCTTC
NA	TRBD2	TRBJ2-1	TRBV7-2	CASSRTSGTSYNEQFF	TGTGCCAGCAGTAGGACTAGCGGCACCTCCTACAATGAGCAGTTCTTC
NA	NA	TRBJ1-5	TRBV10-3	CANSDRTNQPQHF	TGTGCCAACAGCGACAGAACGAATCAGCCCCAGCATTTT
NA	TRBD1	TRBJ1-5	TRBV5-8	CASSPGDRGSNQPQHF	TGTGCCAGCAGCCCGGGGGACAGGGGTAGCAATCAGCCCCAGCATTTT
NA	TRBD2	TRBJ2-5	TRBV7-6	CASSLEGLAGYETQYF	TGTGCCAGCAGCTTAGAGGGACTAGCGGGGTATGAGACCCAGTACTTC
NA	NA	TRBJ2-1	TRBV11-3	CASSFVGVVPYNEQFF	TGTGCCAGCAGCTTTGTAGGGGTGGTACCCTACAATGAGCAGTTCTTC
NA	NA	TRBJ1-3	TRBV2	CASSGTRSGNTIYF	TGTGCCAGCAGTGGGACACGCTCTGGAAACACCATATATTTT
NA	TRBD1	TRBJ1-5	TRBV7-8	CASSSTGHRGQPQHF	TGTGCCAGCAGCTCAACGGGGCACAGGGGTCAGCCCCAGCATTTT
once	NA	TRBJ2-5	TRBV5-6	CASSLAFFQETQYF	TGTGCCAGCAGCTTGGCATTTTTCCAAGAGACCCAGTACTTC